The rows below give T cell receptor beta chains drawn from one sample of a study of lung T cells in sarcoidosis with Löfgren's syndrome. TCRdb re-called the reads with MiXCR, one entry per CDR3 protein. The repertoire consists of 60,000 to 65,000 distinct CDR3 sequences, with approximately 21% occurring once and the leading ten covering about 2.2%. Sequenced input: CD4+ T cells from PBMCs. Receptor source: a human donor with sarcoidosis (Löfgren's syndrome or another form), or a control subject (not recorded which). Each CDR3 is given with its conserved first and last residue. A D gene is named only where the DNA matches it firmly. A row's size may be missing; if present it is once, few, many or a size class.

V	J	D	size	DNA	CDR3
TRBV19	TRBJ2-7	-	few	TGTGCCAGTAGTATATCGCACGGCGGCGCCTACGAGCAGTACTTC	CASSISHGGAYEQYF
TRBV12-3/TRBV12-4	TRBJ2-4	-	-	TGTGCCAGCAGTTTTGCGGGGGCCAAAAACATTCAGTACTTC	CASSFAGAKNIQYF
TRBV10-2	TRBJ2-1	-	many	TGCGCCAGCAGTGAGTCGGAGTTCTTC	CASSESEFF
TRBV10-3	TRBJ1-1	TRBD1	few	TGTGCCATCAGGGGACAGGGGGCGAACACTGAAGCTTTCTTT	CAIRGQGANTEAFF
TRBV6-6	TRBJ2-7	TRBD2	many	TGTGCCAGCAGTTACTCGGCTGCGGCGGCGGGGGCCTACGAGCAGTACTTC	CASSYSAAAAGAYEQYF
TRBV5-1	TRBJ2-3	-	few	TGCGCCAGCAGCGGAGGTGGGGGGACAGATACGCAGTATTTT	CASSGGGGTDTQYF
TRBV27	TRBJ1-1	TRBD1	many	TGTGCCAGCACCCGGACAGGGACTAAGAACACTGAAGCTTTCTTT	CASTRTGTKNTEAFF
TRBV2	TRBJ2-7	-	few	TGTGCCAGCAGCGATTTCCGGGACATCTCCTACGAGCAGTACTTC	CASSDFRDISYEQYF
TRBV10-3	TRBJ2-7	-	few	TGTGCCATCAGTGAGTCGCAACAGGGCTCCTACGAGCAGTACTTC	CAISESQQGSYEQYF
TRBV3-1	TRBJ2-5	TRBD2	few	TGTGCCAGCAGTATACTAGCGGGCGTCCAAGAGACCCAGTACTTC	CASSILAGVQETQYF
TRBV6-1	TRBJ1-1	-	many	TGTGCCAGCAGTTACGCGGATATAGCTTTCTTT	CASSYADIAFF
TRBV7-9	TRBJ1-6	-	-	TGTGCCAGCAGCTTGACAGCGAGCTCCTATAATTCACCCCTCCACTTT	CASSLTASSYNSPLHF
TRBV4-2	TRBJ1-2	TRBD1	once	TGTGCCAGCAGCCGAGAACGGGGACAGGGTGATGGCTACACCTTC	CASSRERGQGDGYTF
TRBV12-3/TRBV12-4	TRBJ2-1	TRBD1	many	TGTGCCAGCAGAACCACAACAGGGGGGAATGAGCAGTTCTTC	CASRTTTGGNEQFF
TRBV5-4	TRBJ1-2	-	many	TGTGCCAGCAGCCTCCGTGCTACGGGAGGCTACACCTTC	CASSLRATGGYTF
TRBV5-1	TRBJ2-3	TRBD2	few	TGCGCCAGCAGCCTAGGGACTAAAGATACGCAGTATTTT	CASSLGTKDTQYF
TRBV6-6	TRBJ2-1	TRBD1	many	TGTGCCAGCAGTTACACTCCGGACAGGGTGAAATACAATGAGCAGTTCTTC	CASSYTPDRVKYNEQFF
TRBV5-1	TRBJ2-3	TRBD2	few	TGCGCCAGCAGCTTGCAGCGGGGGGCAGGAGATACGCAGTATTTT	CASSLQRGAGDTQYF
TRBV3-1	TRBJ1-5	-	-	TGTGCCAGCAGCCACCACGGGGGCCCGGGCAATCAGCCCCAGCATTTT	CASSHHGGPGNQPQHF
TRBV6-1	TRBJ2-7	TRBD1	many	TGTGCCAGCAGTGCTTTGGGACAGGGGTATGACGAGCAGTACTTC	CASSALGQGYDEQYF
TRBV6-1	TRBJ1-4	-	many	TGTGCCAGCAGCCGCGACAGTTCAACTAATGAAAAACTGTTTTTT	CASSRDSSTNEKLFF
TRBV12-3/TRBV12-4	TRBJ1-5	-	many	TGTGCCAGCAGCATAGATGGCAACAGCAATCAGCCCCAGCATTTT	CASSIDGNSNQPQHF
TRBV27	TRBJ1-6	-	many	TGTGCCAGCAGTCCCTATATTAGCTCCTATAATTCACCCCTCCACTTT	CASSPYISSYNSPLHF
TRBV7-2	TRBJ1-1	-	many	TGTGCCAGCAGCTCGGGGGAAAGAACCACTGAAGCTTTCTTT	CASSSGERTTEAFF
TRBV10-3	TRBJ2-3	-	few	TGTGCCATGCGCCTAGGCGGGAGCACAGATACGCAGTATTTT	CAMRLGGSTDTQYF
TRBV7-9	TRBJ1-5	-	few	TGTGCCAGCAGCGACATAGGACCCTCCACAGATACGCAGCATTTT	CASSDIGPSTDTQHF
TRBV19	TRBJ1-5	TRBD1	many	TGTGCCAGTAGTCCAATCGACAGGGGACTGGGCAATCAGCCCCAGCATTTT	CASSPIDRGLGNQPQHF
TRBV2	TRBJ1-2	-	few	TGTGCCAGCAGTGAAGCGGGAAAGGGGGGCTACACCTTC	CASSEAGKGGYTF
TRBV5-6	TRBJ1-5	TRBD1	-	TGTGCCAGCAGCTCGTACCGGGACAGATATACCTTTAGCAATCAGCCCCAGCATTTT	CASSSYRDRYTFSNQPQHF
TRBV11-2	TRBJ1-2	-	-	TGTGCCACCACCCCAACAGCCCCGAATCGGGATGGCTACACCTTC	CATTPTAPNRDGYTF
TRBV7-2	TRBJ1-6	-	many	TGTGCCAGCGTTGGGCAGTCCCTCCACTTT	CASVGQSLHF